The 15 T cell receptor beta chains below all came from one sample that was sequenced in a study of T cells after yellow fever vaccination (dated by TCRdb to between 2017 and 2020). Receptor amplification or capture employed 5' RACE. Instrument used: Illumina HiSeq 2500. TCRdb's own reprocessing of the public reads used fastp at Q25 and MiXCR and kept productive beta chains. Identical CDR3 protein sequences are pooled into one entry, listed with their most common genes and DNA. For this sample the table gives 450,000 to 600,000 distinct CDR3 sequences, of which less than 20% were detected only once. In total, the top ten clones hold about 18% of the sample. Sample treatment or condition, as interpreted from the label and publication: live attenuated yellow fever vaccine strain. The sequenced sample was PBMCs, obtained about 5 days after the first yellow fever vaccination. These receptors originate from a young man who received the YFV17D yellow fever vaccine.

This clonotype was counted at least ten times. The CDR3 DNA reads as TGTGCCACCAGCCAGACAGGGGAAGTGAGCTATGGCTACACCTTC. Translated, it gives CATSQTGEVSYGYTF. J is TRBJ1-2 and V is TRBV15, with 8 bases fitting TRBD1. The V gene end was trimmed by 5 bases and the J gene end by 4 bases; junction bases not matched to a gene: 9. In germline, CDR1 is LNHNV, CDR2 YYDKDF (reference sequence). This CDR3 has 15 residues.

In its sample, this clonotype was seen a few times. V is TRBV7-8 and J is TRBJ2-2; 7 bases align to TRBD1. This CDR3 is built from 15 residues. Germline assignment: CDR1 SGHVS and CDR2 FQNEAQ. Trimming at V came to 6 bases and at J to 0 bases, leaving 4 bases not matched to a gene. The CDR3 sequence is CASRVQGANTGELFF. CDR3 nucleotide sequence: TGTGCCAGCAGAGTGCAGGGGGCGAACACCGGGGAGCTGTTTTTT.

CDR3 in amino acids: CASSPGGAGGPTMRELFF. The CDR3, as DNA: TGTGCCAGCAGCCCCGGCGGAGCGGGGGGCCCCACTATGCGGGAGCTGTTTTTT. The V and J genes are TRBV14 and TRBJ2-2; 9 bases align to TRBD2. The trim removed 4 bases at V and 9 bases at J, leaving 18 bases unmatched. CDR1 is SGHDN and CDR2 is FVKESK in the germline V gene. The CDR3 covers 18 residues.

The chain links TRBV28 to TRBJ2-3, with 10 bases fitting TRBD1. The ends lost 7 bases at V and 2 bases at J; junction bases unmatched: 3. This CDR3 spans 14 amino acids. The V gene's germline CDR1 is MDHEN and CDR2 SYDVKM. For the CDR3, the DNA is TGTGCCAGCATGGACAGGGGGTCCACAGATACGCAGTATTTT. As protein: CASMDRGSTDTQYF.

This clonotype was observed many times. The chain carries TRBV29-1 and TRBJ2-5; 10 nucleotides agree with TRBD2. Germline CDR1 reads SQVTM; CDR2 reads ANQGSEA. This CDR3 is built from 15 residues. Trimming cost V 5 bases and J 3 bases; bases outside gene matches: 9. The CDR3 DNA sequence: TGCAGCGTTCCCCTGACTAGCGGGTCTAAAGAGACCCAGTACTTC. This translates into CSVPLTSGSKETQYF.

In its sample, this clonotype was seen a few times. The chain combines TRBV27 with TRBJ1-1; TRBD1 might be the D (5 bases). The CDR3 is 15 residues long. V lost 0 bases and J 1 base, leaving 9 bases between the germline ends. In germline, CDR1 is MNHEY, CDR2 SMNVEV (reference sequence). Here the CDR3 reads CASSLSVQGNTEAFF. CDR3 sequence (DNA): TGTGCCAGCAGTTTATCGGTCCAGGGGAACACTGAAGCTTTCTTT.

This clonotype was counted between two and nine times. The chain joins TRBV7-9 to TRBJ2-4; 8 positions agree with TRBD1. Looked up from germline, CDR1 is SEHNR and CDR2 is FQNEAQ (reference sequence). J was trimmed by 8 bases and V by 5 bases; bases with no gene match: 8. The CDR3 sequence is 14 residues long. Written as DNA, the CDR3 is TGTGCCAGCAGCCGGACAGGGTTCAGAGACATTCAGTACTTC. Amino acids: CASSRTGFRDIQYF. The full variable domain, in which reference TRBV7-9 and TRBJ2-4 provide the parts outside the CDR3, is DTGVSQNPRHKITKRGQNVTFRCDPISEHNRLYWYRQTLGQGPEFLTYFQNEAQLEKSRLLSDRFSAERPKGSFSTLEIQRTEQGDSAMYLCASSRTGFRDIQYFGAGTRLSVL.

The rearrangement joins TRBV18 to TRBJ2-7, with 7 nucleotides matching TRBD2. With V trimmed by 3 bases and J by 6 bases, 5 bases remained unmatched. The CDR3 is 13 residues long. The germline CDR1 and CDR2 sequences are KGHSH and LQKENI. As DNA, the CDR3 is TGTGCCAGCTCACCCACCCTAGCGGCCGAGCAGTACGTC. It codes for CASSPTLAAEQYV.

The gene calls are TRBV4-3 and TRBJ2-7; tentatively, D is TRBD1 (6 bases). This CDR3 has 15 residues. Germline CDR1 and CDR2: LGHNA and YSLEER. V was clipped by 1 base and J by 2 bases, with 12 bases between them. The CDR3 bases are TGCGCCAGCAGCCAAGGGACAGACCGACCCTACGAGCAGTACTTC. Translated: CASSQGTDRPYEQYF.

This clonotype was detected ten times or more. Written as DNA, the CDR3 is TGTGCCAGCAGTTACGGGGGGGCCGGAGATACGCAGTATTTT. Amino acid sequence: CASSYGGAGDTQYF. The chain employs TRBV12-3 or TRBV12-4 and TRBJ2-3; 8 bases align to TRBD2. This CDR3 is built from 14 residues. J was trimmed by 5 bases and V by 4 bases; bases with no gene match: 5.

This clonotype was observed many times. The J gene is TRBJ2-3, the V gene TRBV28; no reliable D call. Germline CDR1 and CDR2: MDHEN and SYDVKM. The CDR3 length is 13 residues. The germline V and J ends were trimmed by 7 bases and 3 bases, with 11 bases remaining between them. CDR3 DNA sequence: TGTGCCAGCATTTCCGTCAGGACAGATACGCAGTATTTT. This translates into CASISVRTDTQYF.

The rearrangement uses TRBV10-3 and TRBJ2-2; TRBD2 is a possible D gene (5 bases). The germline V and J ends were trimmed by 3 bases and 6 bases, with 11 bases remaining between them. The CDR3 spans 14 residues. Germline V gives CDR1 ENHRY, CDR2 SYGVKD. In DNA form, the CDR3 reads TGTGCCATCAGTGACGTCCTAGCAGCCGGGGAGCTGTTTTTT. Its translation is CAISDVLAAGELFF.

This clonotype was found once. This CDR3 reads CSVVTGESDTQYF. The CDR3 coding sequence is TGCAGCGTTGTTACCGGGGAGTCAGATACGCAGTATTTT. The rearrangement joins TRBV29-1 to TRBJ2-3; tentative D call: TRBD2 (5 bases). The V end was cut by 4 bases, the J end by 4 bases, with 12 bases between. Germline-derived CDR1 and CDR2 are SQVTM and ANQGSEA. The CDR3 consists of 13 residues.

In DNA, the CDR3 is TGCAGTGCTAGACCAAAACTTGGGAATGAAAAACTGTTTTTT. Translation gives CSARPKLGNEKLFF. The chain recombines TRBV20-1 with TRBJ1-4, with D hard to call. The CDR3 runs to 14 residues. V shed 2 bases and J shed 5 bases, with 12 bases lying between them. CDR1 and CDR2 from the germline V gene are DFQATT and SNEGSKA (reference sequence).

This clonotype was observed many times. V and J are TRBV28 and TRBJ2-3; tentatively, D is TRBD1 (6 bases). The CDR3 contains 15 residues. Trimming took 1 base from V and 0 from J, leaving 8 bases between them. Germline lookup yields CDR1 MDHEN and CDR2 SYDVKM. The CDR3 loop is CASSLLDRSTDTQYF. The CDR3, as DNA: TGTGCCAGCAGTTTATTGGACAGAAGCACAGATACGCAGTATTTT.